What follows describes a single T cell receptor beta chain. Germline CDR1 is SGHNT and CDR2 is YYREEE (reference sequence). The CDR3 is 16 residues long. Trimming cost V 3 bases and J 3 bases; bases outside gene matches: 4. The sample originates from a study of blood T cell repertoires in COVID-19. At the level of the study: Whether acute or convalescent, the COVID-19 samples came from the United States, Italy and Spain. T cells, B-cell-depleted T cells, or PBMCs provided the cDNA or gDNA that served as material.

In the authors' workflow: Using reference gene primer amplification, nucleated cell counts were estimated. Sequencing was performed with immunoSEQ multiplex PCR; in TCRdb, only in-frame clones are kept and a portion is missing. V and J calls plus clone size are reproduced from that table; the DNA served to infer D and trimming. The sample has fewer than 250,000 clones, 90% to 95% seen once. The chain couples TRBV5-4 to TRBJ2-5, with 14 bases lining up with TRBD2. The sequence came from a man aged 25-45 years with acute or convalescent COVID-19. Input material: peripheral blood. The CDR3 coding sequence is TGTGCCAGCAGCTCCAAGACTAGCGGGGGGGAAGAGACCCAGTACTTC. Its protein is CASSSKTSGGEETQYF.